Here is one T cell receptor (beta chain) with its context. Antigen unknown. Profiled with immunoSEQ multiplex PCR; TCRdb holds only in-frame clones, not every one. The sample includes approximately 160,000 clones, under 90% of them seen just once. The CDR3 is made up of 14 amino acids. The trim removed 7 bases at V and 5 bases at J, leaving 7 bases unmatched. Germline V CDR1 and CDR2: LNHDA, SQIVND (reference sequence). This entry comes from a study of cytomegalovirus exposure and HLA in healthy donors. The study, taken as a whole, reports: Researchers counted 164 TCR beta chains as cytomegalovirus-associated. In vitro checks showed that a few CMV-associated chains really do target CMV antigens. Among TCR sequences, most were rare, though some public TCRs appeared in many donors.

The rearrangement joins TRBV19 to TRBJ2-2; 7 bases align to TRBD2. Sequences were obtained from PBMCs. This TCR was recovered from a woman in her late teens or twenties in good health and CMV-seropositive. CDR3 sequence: CASIAGARTGELFF. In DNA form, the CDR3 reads TGTGCCAGTATTGCGGGAGCGCGGACCGGGGAGCTGTTTTTT.